The present TCR beta chain was sequenced within a study of cytomegalovirus exposure and HLA in healthy donors (dated by TCRdb to about 2017). About the investigation overall: An earlier analysis of roughly 500 of the donors reported approximately 280 Gb of sequence data and approximately 120 million unique TCR beta sequences obtained from about 179 million T cells. An earlier analysis of about 600 of the donors used high-throughput TCR beta sequencing to judge whether each TCR beta V gene segment behaved as functional or pseudogenic. All discovery cohort repertoires had been generated using a single sequencing platform. The genetic ancestry cluster associated with self-reported Caucasian donors included 80% to 90% of the approximately 400 genotyped donors. To study patterns of TCR occurrence, a later analysis re-analyzed previously published TCR beta repertoires from under 750 donors and added high-resolution HLA genotyping. Typing coverage varied by locus: roughly 620-640 donors for A, B, C, DRB1 and DQB1; under 550 for DQA1; approximately 610 for DPA1; roughly 450 for DPB1. The study profiled the T cell repertoires of hundreds of subjects by immunosequencing and related them to cytomegalovirus serostatus. High-throughput TCR immunosequencing, statistical association of individual TCRs with disease status, and machine learning were combined to predict cytomegalovirus infection status. Rather than using new phenotypic data, the later analysis identified candidate immune exposures from TCR beta sequences and from how often those sequences occurred across donors. An early release covering roughly 600 HLA-typed donors comprised roughly 300 gigabases of sequencing data and around 80 million unique TCR sequences. Donor age, sex, ethnicity and CMV serostatus were collected together with the repertoire data. The study aimed to test whether signatures of past pathogen exposure could be identified by cataloging public T cell receptors. Both class I and class II loci were covered by HLA typing, at four-digit resolution. On average, roughly 250,000 unique TCR beta nucleotide sequences were sequenced per donor among about 400 genotyped donors of the cohort, with 15% to 20% of those sequences being non-productive. In a later genetic analysis, genome-wide SNP genotypes for about three fifths of the roughly 670 donors were used, and that subset was treated as a discovery cohort. Besides the first cohort of 550 to 750 subjects, a separate validation cohort made up of roughly 120 different subjects was used. Four or five DR-DQ haplotypes were handled as single units for association and clustering because linkage in the cohort was strong.

V is pruned by 4 bases and J by 4 bases, leaving 6 bases of the junction without a gene match. In the germline V gene (reference sequence), CDR1 corresponds to SGHKS and CDR2 to YYEKEE. Counted from cysteine to phenylalanine, this CDR3 has 16 amino acids. The DNA shown is the 48-base CDR3, in frame from base 1. Comments on this clone: Its antigen specificity is not known. No base quality information exists; no much larger clone differs at one position.

The library was built by means of the immunoSEQ multiplex PCR assay. A mixture of 60 forward primers for TCR Vbeta segments and 13 reverse primers for TCR Jbeta segments was used in the multiplex PCR. The CDR3 region of rearranged TCR beta genes was amplified from genomic DNA with a multiplex PCR assay. On the Illumina HiSeq System, the amplified TCR beta libraries were sequenced as 87-base-pair reads. Per the source publication's procedure: In a later analysis, about 80 million unique TCR beta chains were counted across the approximately 640 repertoires, and around 11 million of these chains were shared by at least two donors. Raw reads were error-corrected and collapsed into unique sequences with a nearest-neighbor algorithm that merged closely related sequences to remove PCR and sequencing errors. Alignment of CDR3 sequences to IMGT reference sequences was used to assign V, D and J gene segments. For a sequence to be retained, a match of at least six nucleotides to both a V gene segment and a J gene segment was required. A rearrangement was called productive if the CDR3 had no stop codons and remained in frame with V and J, and every other rearrangement was called non-productive. CDR3 was defined according to IMGT convention as the region running from the second conserved V-encoded cysteine to the conserved J-encoded phenylalanine. In an earlier analysis of around 600 of the donors, sequences lacking an unambiguous match to a single V gene segment were excluded. An earlier analysis of approximately 590 of the donors classified V segments as functional when productive rearrangements were above 56.7% and as segregating when the standard deviation between donors was above 5%. A statistical classification framework was built to diagnose cytomegalovirus status from the catalog of TCR beta chain sequences. A later analysis assigned V and J genes by comparing TCR nucleotide sequences with IMGT/GENE-DB human TR gene sequences. In a later analysis, CDR3 sequences and most-parsimonious VDJ recombination scenarios were assigned using the TCRdist pipeline. In a later analysis, each TCR beta chain was defined by its CDR3 amino acid sequence together with its V-gene family, and reads lacking a unique V-gene family were excluded. As a way to deal with suspected cross-contamination and a sequencing artifact, a later analysis dropped under 600 nucleotide sequences that were highly shared and had low generation probability. In a later analysis, a clonal expansion index for each public chain was calculated from normalized within-repertoire ranks of inferred template counts. In a later analysis, generation probabilities were computed with a VDJ recombination model fitted to out-of-frame rearrangements, and the resulting probabilities were checked against IGoR. In a later analysis, TCR-TCR, TCR-HLA and TCR-CMV co-occurrence was scored with hypergeometric tests, and a repertoire-size bias correction was applied to TCR pairs. False discovery rates were estimated in a later analysis by permuting HLA or CMV assignments 20 times. A later analysis grouped co-occurring TCRs with DBSCAN, adding TCRdist sequence similarity when clustering within HLA-allele-positive subsets. Repertoires with fewer than 30,000 or more than 120,000 public chains were left out of co-occurrence clustering, as were a few repertoires with anomalous nucleotide sharing. TCRdb provides this immuneACCESS table in a form limited to in-frame rearrangements. Some clones are lacking; in checked studies, under half of them reflect an unresolved V gene, and why the rest are absent is not known. From that table come the V and J calls and clone size; the DNA was used to work out D and trimming. The sample table records 85,000 to 130,000 clones; roughly 77% of these occur just once. The top ten clonotypes cover 4% of the sample.

The cohort consisted of hundreds of healthy bone marrow donors. All cohort members were sampled while nominally healthy, although unrecorded immune exposures were likely present. The donor was CMV seropositive and belonged to the group of more than 250 seropositive cohort members. Every donor gave a peripheral blood sample, and the peripheral blood mononuclear cells from that sample were used for TCR beta sequencing. The Qiagen DNeasy Blood Extraction Kit was used to extract genomic DNA from the blood cell samples. Summary of the overall study and its limitations: Some IMGT-functional V segments, including TRBV6-2 and TRBV6-3, could not be told apart with the 87-base-pair reads, so those segments were excluded. A further reported finding was that TCR beta sequences accurately predicted the HLA-A and HLA-B alleles for most subjects in the first cohort. In a later analysis, HLA-associated TCR beta chains showed more clonal expansion and lower generation probabilities than non-associated chains that were equally common. The study listed 150 to 200 TCR beta chains as associated with cytomegalovirus. Cytomegalovirus status was reported to be diagnosed by the classifier with high specificity and sensitivity in both the original and validation cohorts. In a later analysis, several top co-occurrence clusters were reported to appear linked to parvovirus B19, influenza, CMV and Epstein-Barr virus. Sequencing depth was assumed to be roughly uniform across donors in the presence/absence analyses, though that assumption may not hold. The only immune exposure information available for the cohort was CMV serostatus. Linkage disequilibrium might explain the correlated functional status among segregating V segments, but an unknown experimental factor could not be excluded. It was suggested by the authors that the approach could potentially be generalized to other disease states and immunological phenotypes. Specific HLA alleles were associated with 15,000 to 20,000 TCR beta sequences at a false discovery rate of 0.05 in a later analysis. A cluster of highly shared sequence variants was judged likely to be a technical artifact of the sequencing pipeline. According to a later analysis, most CMV-associated TCR beta chains appeared to be HLA-restricted, and the HLA associations seemed to be driven largely by CMV exposure. HLA typing was unavailable for some donors at each locus, so association tests used only the typed subset. In a later analysis, the rate of TCR association differed among HLA loci, with DRB1 alleles having the most associated TCRs and HLA-C alleles having the fewest. While some public TCRs were present in many individuals, most TCR sequences turned up only very rarely across donors. Strong co-occurrence of HLA alleles, especially DR and DQ, made assigning TCR associations to individual alleles difficult. Broadly in line with IMGT annotations, most TCR beta V segments showed up in productive rearrangements about 87% or about 30% of the time in an earlier analysis of some 590 of the donors. A few of the identified cytomegalovirus-associated TCR beta chains were confirmed in vitro to be specific for cytomegalovirus antigens. Approximately 16 rarely observed V segments, including chromosome 9 orphons, were excluded from the earlier analysis of some 590 of the donors because counts were too low. Compared with the roughly 720-donor mean, donors in an Asian-associated ancestry cluster had fewer N-insertions in productive TCRs, according to a later genetic analysis. In this cohort, only TCR beta chains were sequenced, and detectable features were limited by the absence of alpha or paired-chain data. A later genetic analysis associated a missense DCLRE1C variant with V-gene and J-gene trimming of TCR beta chains, and an independent cohort replicated the association.

The origin of this receptor is a woman aged 45-65 years in good health and CMV-seropositive. The sequencing sample was made of PBMCs. Recombination connected TRBV5-5 to TRBJ2-3, and 13 bases in between align with TRBD2. Here is the DNA: TGTGCCAGCAGCCCTGGACTAGCGGGAGTCGCAGATACGCAGTATTTT. Its product reads: CASSPGLAGVADTQYF.